This is a list of T cell receptor beta chains from one sample in a study of blood T cell repertoires in COVID-19. Using immunoSEQ multiplex PCR, the repertoire was profiled, and TCRdb retains in-frame clones only, with some absent. The sample records 210,000 or so clones, approximately 82% being singletons. Sequenced material: peripheral blood. Every receptor here comes from a man in his forties or fifties with active or convalescent COVID-19. Both conserved end residues are part of each CDR3. A D gene is named only where the DNA matches it firmly.

J	D	V	DNA	CDR3
TRBJ1-2	.	TRBV6-5	TGTGCCAGCAGTTATAATCGGGGGACTTATGGCTACACCTTC	CASSYNRGTYGYTF
TRBJ1-1	TRBD1	TRBV29-1	TGCAGCGTGGACAGGGGGTGGGAAACTGAAGCTTTCTTT	CSVDRGWETEAFF
TRBJ1-3	.	TRBV3-1/TRBV3-2	TGTGCCAGCATGCAGGGGTCAGTAAGAAACACCATATATTTT	CASMQGSVRNTIYF
TRBJ1-1	.	TRBV2	TGTGCCTTGGGACTTCACGCTTTCTTT	CALGLHAFF
TRBJ1-4	.	TRBV5-1	TGCGCCAGCAGCCGCGCTCCGGGGGGCGAGGAAAAACTGTTTTTT	CASSRAPGGEEKLFF
TRBJ1-1	TRBD1	TRBV29-1	TGCAGCGTAGACAGGGGTAGCACTGAAGCTTTCTTT	CSVDRGSTEAFF
TRBJ2-7	TRBD1	TRBV19	TGTGCCAGTACGGGCAGGGGGCCAGGGAGCTCCTACGAGCAGTACTTC	CASTGRGPGSSYEQYF
TRBJ1-5	TRBD1	TRBV27	TGTGCCAGCAGTGTACAGGGGTACAATCAGCCCCAGCATTTT	CASSVQGYNQPQHF
TRBJ1-4	TRBD1	TRBV10-3	TGTGCCATCAGCCCAGGGGGAACTAATGAAAAACTGTTTTTT	CAISPGGTNEKLFF
TRBJ2-1	TRBD2	TRBV27	TGTGCCAGCAGTTTAACCGGGACTATTGGTGAGCAGTTCTTC	CASSLTGTIGEQFF
TRBJ2-7	.	TRBV19	TGTGCCAGTAGTCGTACAGGGTCGTCCTACGAGCAGTACTTC	CASSRTGSSYEQYF
TRBJ1-1	.	TRBV27	TGTGCCAGCAGTCTATTGATGGGGGGCACTGAAGCTTTCTTT	CASSLLMGGTEAFF
TRBJ2-3	TRBD2	TRBV5-1	TGCGCCAGCAGCTTGGTAGGACTAGCGGGTGCTAGCACAGATACGCAGTATTTT	CASSLVGLAGASTDTQYF
TRBJ2-1	TRBD2	TRBV5-1	TGCGCCAGCAGCTTGGGGACTAGCGGGGGGGTTAACCCAAATGAGCAGTTCTTC	CASSLGTSGGVNPNEQFF
TRBJ2-2	.	TRBV10-3	TGTGCCATCAGGGGGAGTGGCAATTCCAGGGAGCTGTTTTTT	CAIRGSGNSRELFF
TRBJ1-2	TRBD1	TRBV5-1	TGCGCCAGCAGCCTGGCAGGGACAGGAGGGGACTATGGCTACACCTTC	CASSLAGTGGDYGYTF
TRBJ2-1	.	TRBV7-6	TGTGCCAGCAGCCCCGGTGGTAGCGGAGGAAGCGAGCAGTTCTTC	CASSPGGSGGSEQFF
TRBJ1-3	.	TRBV3-1/TRBV3-2	TGTGCCAGCAGCCAAGACAGCTCTGGAAACACCATATATTTT	CASSQDSSGNTIYF
TRBJ1-1	.	TRBV30	TGTGCCTGGAGTGTATGGGGGGGCTCGAACACTGAAGCTTTCTTT	CAWSVWGGSNTEAFF
TRBJ1-5	TRBD1	TRBV5-1	TGCGCCAGCAGCCCAGGGACAGGGAATCAGCCCCAGCATTTT	CASSPGTGNQPQHF
TRBJ2-2	TRBD1	TRBV9	TGTGCCAGCAGCGCTTCAAGGACAGGGGACACCGGGGAGCTGTTTTTT	CASSASRTGDTGELFF